This T cell receptor beta chain stems from a study of cytomegalovirus exposure and HLA in healthy donors. General observations from the study: A further, later analysis showed that HLA-associated TCR beta chains (compared with equally common others) were more clonally expanded. TRBV6-2, TRBV6-3 and some other V segments were excluded as indistinguishable.

The sample holds a few counts of this clone. No antigen is known for it. V was clipped by 10 bases and J by 5 bases; unmatched bases: 10. The CDR3 spans 14 residues. Per germline, CDR1 LNHDA and CDR2 SQIVND (reference sequence). Researchers ran the PCR with 60 Vbeta and 13 Jbeta primers. This table comes from immunoSEQ multiplex PCR, and its TCRdb copy is limited to in-frame clones, with some not included. Counted here are 200,000 or so clones, 65% to 90% occurring once; the ten biggest clones make up more than 6%. The chain couples TRBV19 to TRBJ1-5, with 8 bases identical to TRBD1. The source is a man between 35 and 55 years old in good health and CMV-seropositive. The sample consisted of PBMCs. CDR3 loop: CATRTGQSYQPQHF. The DNA for the CDR3 is TGTGCCACTCGGACAGGGCAGAGTTATCAGCCCCAGCATTTT.